This TCR beta chain comes out of a study of T cells in Graves' hyperthyroidism and ophthalmopathy. Study findings and constraints: Most expanded thyroid clonotypes above 0.001 also appeared in blood.

Using RNA transcripts as the source, TCR beta CDR3 regions were amplified. The HTBI primer set was used in a first-round RT-PCR of the TCR CDR3. TCRdb recomputed calls from the multiplex PCR reads with MiXCR, one row per CDR3 protein. The repertoire consists of 550,000 to 700,000 distinct CDR3 sequences, with under 60% occurring once and the leading ten covering 15% to 20%. About this clonotype itself: The target antigen is unknown.

Pregnant or lactating patients were excluded, as were those with uncontrolled infection or other autoimmune disease. The TCR originated in an adult woman with Graves' disease, either hyperthyroidism or ophthalmopathy (not recorded which). What was sequenced was peripheral blood or thyroid tissue (not recorded which).

The DNA for the CDR3 is TGTGCCAGCAGCCTGCCCGCGGGCGGGTACCAAGAGACCCAGTACTTC. Translating it yields CASSLPAGGYQETQYF. The chain links TRBV7-2 to TRBJ2-5; possibly TRBD2 for D (5 bases). Per germline, CDR1 SGHTA and CDR2 FQGNSA. Trimming stripped 5 bases from V and 0 bases from J, with 16 bases between. The CDR3 is 16 amino acids.